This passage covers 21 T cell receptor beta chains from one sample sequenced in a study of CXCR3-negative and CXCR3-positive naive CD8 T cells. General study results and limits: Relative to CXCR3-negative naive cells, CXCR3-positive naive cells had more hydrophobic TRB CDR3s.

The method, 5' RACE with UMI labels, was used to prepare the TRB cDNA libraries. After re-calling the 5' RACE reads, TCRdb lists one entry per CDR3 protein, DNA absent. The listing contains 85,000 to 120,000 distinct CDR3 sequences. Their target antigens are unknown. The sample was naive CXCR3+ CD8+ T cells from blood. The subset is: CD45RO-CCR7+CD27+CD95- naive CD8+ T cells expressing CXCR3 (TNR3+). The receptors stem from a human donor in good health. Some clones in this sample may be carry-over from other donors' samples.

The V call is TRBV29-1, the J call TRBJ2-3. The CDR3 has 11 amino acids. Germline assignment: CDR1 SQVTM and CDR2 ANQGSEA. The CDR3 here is CSVEGVDTQYF.

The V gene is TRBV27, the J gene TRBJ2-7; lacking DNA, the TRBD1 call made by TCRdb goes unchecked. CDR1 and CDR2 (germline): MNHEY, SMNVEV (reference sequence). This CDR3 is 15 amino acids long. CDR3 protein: CASSALDRVPYEQYF.

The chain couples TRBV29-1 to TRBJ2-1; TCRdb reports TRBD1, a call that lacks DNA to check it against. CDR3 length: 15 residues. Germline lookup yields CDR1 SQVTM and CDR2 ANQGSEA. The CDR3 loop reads CSVVGGLGAYNEQFF.

The chain's CDR3 is CASSYSPAGFTYGYTF. This chain joins TRBV6-2 or TRBV6-3 and TRBJ1-2. The CDR3 has 16 residues. Germline V gene sequence: CDR1 MNHEY, CDR2 SVGEGT.

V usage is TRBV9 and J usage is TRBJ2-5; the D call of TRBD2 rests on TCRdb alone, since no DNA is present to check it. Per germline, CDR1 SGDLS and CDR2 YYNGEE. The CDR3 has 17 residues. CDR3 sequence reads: CASSPRGSGGPQETQYF.

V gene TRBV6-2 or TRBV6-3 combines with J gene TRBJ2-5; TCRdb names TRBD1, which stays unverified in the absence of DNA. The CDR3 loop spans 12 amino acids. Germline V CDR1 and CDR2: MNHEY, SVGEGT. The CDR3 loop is CASTSGQSAQYF.

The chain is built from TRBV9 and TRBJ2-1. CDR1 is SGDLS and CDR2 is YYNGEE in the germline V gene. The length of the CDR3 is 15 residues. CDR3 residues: CASSGDRNSYNEQFF.

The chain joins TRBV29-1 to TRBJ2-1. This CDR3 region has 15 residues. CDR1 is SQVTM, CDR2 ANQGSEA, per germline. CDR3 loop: CSVVLETVPYNEQFF.

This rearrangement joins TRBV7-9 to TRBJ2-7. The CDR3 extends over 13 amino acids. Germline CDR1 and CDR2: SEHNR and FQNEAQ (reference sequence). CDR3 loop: CASSSGIVGEQYF.

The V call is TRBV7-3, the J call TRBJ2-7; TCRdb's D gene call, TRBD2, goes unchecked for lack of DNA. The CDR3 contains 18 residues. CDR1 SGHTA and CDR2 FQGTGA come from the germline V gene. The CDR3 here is CASSLTGTSGRTSYEQYF.

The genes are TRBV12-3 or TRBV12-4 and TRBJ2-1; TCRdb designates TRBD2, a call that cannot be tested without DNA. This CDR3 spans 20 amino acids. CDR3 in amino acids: CASSPRLAGGPVNVFDEQFF.

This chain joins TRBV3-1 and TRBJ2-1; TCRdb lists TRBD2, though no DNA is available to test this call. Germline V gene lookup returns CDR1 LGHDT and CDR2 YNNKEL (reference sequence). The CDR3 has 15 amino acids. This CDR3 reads CASSQELAGADEQFF.

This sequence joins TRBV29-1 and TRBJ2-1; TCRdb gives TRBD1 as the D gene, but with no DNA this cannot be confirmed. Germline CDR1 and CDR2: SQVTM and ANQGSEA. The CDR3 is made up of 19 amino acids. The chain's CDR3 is CSVERGDRYQLDSYNEQFF.

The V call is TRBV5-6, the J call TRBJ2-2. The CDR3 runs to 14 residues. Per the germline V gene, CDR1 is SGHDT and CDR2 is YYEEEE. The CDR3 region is CASSLFVHTGELFF.

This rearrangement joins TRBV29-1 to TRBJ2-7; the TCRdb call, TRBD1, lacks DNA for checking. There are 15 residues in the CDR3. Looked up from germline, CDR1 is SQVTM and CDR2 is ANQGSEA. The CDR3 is CSARPGQGGSYEQYF.

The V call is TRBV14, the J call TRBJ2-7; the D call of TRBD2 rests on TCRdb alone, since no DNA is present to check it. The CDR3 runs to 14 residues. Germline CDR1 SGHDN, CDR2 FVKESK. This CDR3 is CASSQEAGSYEQYF.

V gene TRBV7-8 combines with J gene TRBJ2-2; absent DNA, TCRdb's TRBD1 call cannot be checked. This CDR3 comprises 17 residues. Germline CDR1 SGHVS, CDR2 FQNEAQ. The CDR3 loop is CASSLQGAGLGTGELFF.

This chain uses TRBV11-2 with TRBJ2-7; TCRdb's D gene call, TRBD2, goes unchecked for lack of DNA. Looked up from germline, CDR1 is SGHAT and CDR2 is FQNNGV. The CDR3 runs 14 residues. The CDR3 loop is CASTGLAGTYEQYF.

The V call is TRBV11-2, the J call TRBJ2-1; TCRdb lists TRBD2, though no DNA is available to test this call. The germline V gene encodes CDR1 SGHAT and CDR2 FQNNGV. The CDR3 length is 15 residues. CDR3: CASSFGKSSNNEQFF.

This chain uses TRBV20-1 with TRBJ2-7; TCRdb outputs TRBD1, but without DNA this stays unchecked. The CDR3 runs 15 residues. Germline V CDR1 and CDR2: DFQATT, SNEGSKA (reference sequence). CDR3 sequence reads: CSASLGPYPSYEQYF.

CDR3 amino acids: CASSLGGEGRTEAFF. V is TRBV13 and J is TRBJ1-1. Germline CDR1 PRHDT, CDR2 FYEKMQ (reference sequence). The CDR3 consists of 15 residues.